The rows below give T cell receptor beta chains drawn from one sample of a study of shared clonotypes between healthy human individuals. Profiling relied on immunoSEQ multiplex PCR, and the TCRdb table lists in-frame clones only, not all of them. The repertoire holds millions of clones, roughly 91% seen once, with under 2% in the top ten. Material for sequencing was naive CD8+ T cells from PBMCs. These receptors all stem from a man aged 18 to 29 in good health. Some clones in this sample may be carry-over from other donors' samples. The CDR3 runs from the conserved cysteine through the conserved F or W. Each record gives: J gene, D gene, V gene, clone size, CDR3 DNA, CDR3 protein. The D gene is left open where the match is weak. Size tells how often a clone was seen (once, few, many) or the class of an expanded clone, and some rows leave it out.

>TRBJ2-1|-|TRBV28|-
TGTGCCAGCAGTCCCTCCCATCGCGTTTGGCAGTTCTTC
CASSPSHRVWQFF
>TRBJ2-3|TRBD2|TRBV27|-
TGTGCCAGCAGTCTCCTAGGGACTAGCGGGATGAATCCAGATACGCAGTATTTT
CASSLLGTSGMNPDTQYF
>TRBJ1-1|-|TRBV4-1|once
TGCGCCAGCAGCCAGAGGCAGGGAGCCACTGAAGCTTTCTTT
CASSQRQGATEAFF
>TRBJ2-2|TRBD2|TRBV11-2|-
TGTGCCAGCAGCACCCCGGGACTAGCGGGAGCCGGGGAGCTGTTTTTT
CASSTPGLAGAGELFF
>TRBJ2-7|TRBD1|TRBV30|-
TGTGCCTGGAGGGCGGCGGTCCCAGGGGGCTACGAGCAGTACTTC
CAWRAAVPGGYEQYF
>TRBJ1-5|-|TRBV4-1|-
TGCGCCAGCAGCCAAGACACCGGTACTAGATATAGCAATCAGCCCCAGCATTTT
CASSQDTGTRYSNQPQHF
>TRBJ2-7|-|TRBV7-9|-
TGTGCCAGCAGCTTCGGGGAAGGCGAGCAGTACTTC
CASSFGEGEQYF
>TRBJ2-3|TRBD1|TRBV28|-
TGTGCCAGCAGTTTCGACAGGGGCCTCACAGATACGCAGTATTTT
CASSFDRGLTDTQYF
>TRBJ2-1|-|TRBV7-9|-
TGTGCCAGCAGCCCTAAAGCCCTTTGGGGTGAGAATGAGCAGTTCTTC
CASSPKALWGENEQFF
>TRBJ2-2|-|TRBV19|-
TGTGCCAGTAGTTGGTTAGGGGATACCGGGGAGCTGTTTTTT
CASSWLGDTGELFF
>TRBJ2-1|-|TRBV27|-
TGTGCCAGCAGTCAGGGGGGCTCCTACAATGAGCAGTTCTTC
CASSQGGSYNEQFF
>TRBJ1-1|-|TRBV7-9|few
TGTGCCAGCAGCCAGCTCCTCGAGTCGGGGGGCACTGAAGCTTTCTTT
CASSQLLESGGTEAFF
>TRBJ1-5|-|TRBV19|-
TGTGCCAGTAGTATACTGCGGGATAGCAATCAGCCCCAGCATTTT
CASSILRDSNQPQHF
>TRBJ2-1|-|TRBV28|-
TGTGCCAGCAGTTTACCGGGCTCCTACAATGAGCAGTTCTTC
CASSLPGSYNEQFF